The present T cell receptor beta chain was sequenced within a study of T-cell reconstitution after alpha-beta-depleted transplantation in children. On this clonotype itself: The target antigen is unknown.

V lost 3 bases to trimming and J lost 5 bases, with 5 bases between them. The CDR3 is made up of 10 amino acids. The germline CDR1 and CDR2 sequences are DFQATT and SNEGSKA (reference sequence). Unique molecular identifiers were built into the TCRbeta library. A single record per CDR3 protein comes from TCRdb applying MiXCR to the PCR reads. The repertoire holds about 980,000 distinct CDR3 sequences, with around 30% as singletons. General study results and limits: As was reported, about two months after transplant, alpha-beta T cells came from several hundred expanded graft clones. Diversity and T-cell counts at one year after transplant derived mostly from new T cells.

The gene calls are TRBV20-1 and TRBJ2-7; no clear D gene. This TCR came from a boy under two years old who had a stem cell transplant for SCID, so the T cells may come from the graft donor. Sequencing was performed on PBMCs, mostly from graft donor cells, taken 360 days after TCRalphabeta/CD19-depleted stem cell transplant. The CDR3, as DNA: TGCAGTGCTAGTATAAACGAGCAGTACTTC. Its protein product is CSASINEQYF.